This T cell receptor (beta chain) was found in a study of blood T cell repertoires in COVID-19. For the study at large: Nucleic acid was either cDNA or gDNA, and it came from T cells, B-cell-depleted T cells, or PBMCs.

From germline, CDR1 is SEHNR and CDR2 FQNEAQ (reference sequence). The germline V and J ends were trimmed by 3 bases and 7 bases, with 10 bases remaining between them. The length of the CDR3 is 14 residues. As handled by the study authors: Nucleated cell counts were estimated from reference gene primer amplification. Some clones are missing from TCRdb's copy, which holds only in-frame ones; the method was immunoSEQ multiplex PCR. The D gene and trimming were derived from the DNA, and the V and J assignments and clone size from that table. The table lists fewer than 300,000 clones, 80% to 90% of them singletons.

The TCR originated in a woman aged 40 to 55 who had recovered from COVID-19. Source material: peripheral blood. V and J are TRBV7-9 and TRBJ1-6, with a tentative D call TRBD1 (5 bases). The CDR3 is CASSLKGSNSPLHF. The CDR3 coding sequence is TGTGCCAGCAGCTTGAAGGGGTCGAATTCACCCCTCCACTTT.